The next 32 T cell receptor beta chains were all read from a single sample in a study of blood T cell repertoires in COVID-19. Profiled with immunoSEQ multiplex PCR; TCRdb holds only in-frame clones, not every one. Of 20,000 to 25,000 clones in the sample, around nine tenths are singletons; the top ten hold around 8.6%. The specimen was peripheral blood. These receptors were collected from a human donor in a cohort sampled during active COVID-19.

The V call is TRBV6-1, the J call TRBJ2-1, with 8 bases matching TRBD2. CDR3 size: 18 residues. The ends lost 2 bases at V and 3 bases at J; junction bases unmatched: 12. Germline CDR1 MNHNS, CDR2 SASEGT. In nucleotides, the CDR3 is TGTGCCAGCAGTGAAAAGGGTTGGCGGGAGGCCCTCTACAATGAGCAGTTCTTC. Protein sequence: CASSEKGWREALYNEQFF.

This clone occurred once. This chain links TRBV29-1 with TRBJ2-7; 7 nucleotides line up with TRBD2. The CDR3 totals 13 residues. Unmatched junction bases numbered 9, after V lost 6 bases and J lost 4 bases. Germline loops: CDR1 SQVTM, CDR2 ANQGSEA. CDR3: CSVDSGAPYEQYF. The CDR3 bases are TGCAGCGTAGACAGCGGGGCCCCTTACGAGCAGTACTTC.

Points on this clone: It is unclear where the CDR3 begins or ends on the DNA, so no DNA is shown, and the CDR3 is as TCRdb lists it. V is TRBV6-2 or TRBV6-3 and J is TRBJ2-4; whether TRBD2, the table's D call, matches the DNA was not checked. CDR1 MNHEY and CDR2 SVGEGT come from the germline V gene. The CDR3 contains 14 residues when both ends are counted. CDR3 loop: CASSSSGAKNIQYF.

A single count supports this clone. The chain recombines TRBV11-2 with TRBJ2-1; maybe TRBD2 (7 bases). Trimming removed 8 bases at V and 9 bases at J, with 23 bases between. CDR1 SGHAT and CDR2 FQNNGV come from the germline V gene. This CDR3 is 15 amino acids long. The CDR3 DNA reads TGTGCCAGCTTTCTTGGGCGAGGGGGGGTTGGTGAGCAGTTCTTC. It encodes CASFLGRGGVGEQFF.

The V gene is TRBV28, the J gene TRBJ2-1; 10 bases are shared with TRBD2. The CDR3 is 17 residues long. Germline V gives CDR1 MDHEN, CDR2 SYDVKM. V shed 7 bases and J 0 bases; nucleotides not matched to a gene: 9. CDR3 nucleotide sequence: TGTGCCAGCAACCAAGCGGGAGGGCCTCCCTCCTACAATGAGCAGTTCTTC. It translates to CASNQAGGPPSYNEQFF. Together with reference TRBV28 and TRBJ2-1, the CDR3 gives the full variable domain: DVKVTQSSRYLVKRTGEKVFLECVQDMDHENMFWYRQDPGLGLRLIYFSYDVKMKEKGDIPEGYSVSREKKERFSLILESASTNQTSMYLCASNQAGGPPSYNEQFFGPGTRLTVL.

The rearrangement links TRBV2 to TRBJ1-4, with 7 bases fitting TRBD1. V lost 6 bases to trimming and J lost 8 bases; unmatched junction nucleotides: 6. The germline V gene has CDR1 SNHLY and CDR2 FYNNEI. The CDR3 is 13 amino acids. Here the CDR3 DNA reads TGTGCCAGCAGGACAGGGTATTTAGAAAAACTGTTTTTT. Protein sequence: CASRTGYLEKLFF.

The CDR3 nucleotides are TGTGCCAGCAGGGGACAGTCTATTAACACTGAAGCTTTCTTT. Translation: CASRGQSINTEAFF. V and J are TRBV27 and TRBJ1-1; 7 bases line up with TRBD1. Germline V gene lookup returns CDR1 MNHEY and CDR2 SMNVEV (reference sequence). The length of the CDR3 is 14 residues. Trimming removed 6 bases from V and 2 bases from J; junction bases left unmatched: 6.

Here the CDR3 reads CASSLRSGNTIYF. The CDR3 DNA follows: TGTGCCAGCAGCTTACGCTCTGGAAACACCATATATTTT. The genes are TRBV7-9 and TRBJ1-3, with D uncertain. The CDR3 spans 13 residues. V lost 2 bases and J lost 0, with 2 bases in between. Germline V gene lookup returns CDR1 SEHNR and CDR2 FQNEAQ (reference sequence).

The chain combines TRBV3-1 (or the pseudogene TRBV3-2) with TRBJ2-7; D gene uncertain. Germline lookup yields CDR1 LGHDT and CDR2 YNNKEL (reference sequence). The ends were cut back, 4 bases at V and 6 bases at J, with 16 bases in the middle. The CDR3 totals 14 residues. The chain's CDR3 is CASSPVTDSREQYF. The CDR3 nucleotides are TGTGCCAGCAGCCCGGTGACTGACTCTCGCGAGCAGTACTTC.

This sequence joins TRBV15 and TRBJ2-4; TRBD2 matches 8 bases. The CDR3 extends over 17 amino acids. V was clipped by 5 bases and J by 3 bases; unmatched bases: 12. Germline-derived CDR1 and CDR2 are LNHNV and YYDKDF (reference sequence). The CDR3: CATSAGGLGLDKNIQYF. For the CDR3, the DNA is TGTGCCACCAGCGCGGGGGGCCTTGGATTAGACAAAAACATTCAGTACTTC.

The chain joins TRBV28 to TRBJ2-1; no definite D call. The CDR3 is made up of 9 amino acids. Trimming removed 11 bases from V and 10 bases from J, with 9 bases in between. From germline, CDR1 is MDHEN and CDR2 SYDVKM. In DNA, the CDR3 is TGTGCCCGCCACAGAGAGCAGTTCTTC. Protein: CARHREQFF.

The chain has TRBV12-3 or TRBV12-4 and TRBJ2-7; a weak D match, TRBD1 (6 bases). V was pared by 7 bases and J by 2 bases, with 9 bases between. The CDR3 has 12 amino acids. CDR3 in DNA: TGTGCCAGCACCCCAGGGGCCTACGAGCAGTACTTC. Translated, it gives CASTPGAYEQYF.

This rearrangement joins TRBV7-9 to TRBJ2-1; 11 nucleotides line up with TRBD2. Trimming took 0 bases from V and 8 from J; bases not matched to a gene: 3. The CDR3 runs to 15 residues. The germline V gene has CDR1 SEHNR and CDR2 FQNEAQ (reference sequence). DNA for the CDR3: TGTGCCAGCAGCTTAGCACTAGCGGGAGTCGATGAGCAGTTCTTC. It yields the protein CASSLALAGVDEQFF. Combining the CDR3 with reference TRBV7-9 and TRBJ2-1 gives the whole variable domain DTGVSQNPRHKITKRGQNVTFRCDPISEHNRLYWYRQTLGQGPEFLTYFQNEAQLEKSRLLSDRFSAERPKGSFSTLEIQRTEQGDSAMYLCASSLALAGVDEQFFGPGTRLTVL.

The rearrangement links TRBV5-4 to TRBJ2-6; TRBD1 is a possible D gene (6 bases). V lost 4 bases to trimming and J lost 1 base, with 9 bases between them. This CDR3 is built from 15 residues. Germline V gene sequence: CDR1 SGHNT, CDR2 YYREEE (reference sequence). This CDR3 reads CASSLGQSGANVLTF. CDR3 bases: TGTGCCAGCAGCCTAGGACAGTCTGGGGCCAACGTCCTGACTTTC. Full variable domain (remainder filled in from reference TRBV5-4 and TRBJ2-6): ETGVTQSPTHLIKTRGQQVTLRCSSQSGHNTVSWYQQALGQGPQFIFQYYREEENGRGNFPPRFSGLQFPNYSSELNVNALELDDSALYLCASSLGQSGANVLTFGAGSRLTVL.

The gene calls are TRBV7-2 and TRBJ2-1; 8 bases line up with TRBD2. CDR3 length: 16 amino acids. Trimming cost V 1 base and J 8 bases; bases outside gene matches: 10. Germline V gene lookup returns CDR1 SGHTA and CDR2 FQGNSA. The CDR3 is CASSLGRREGLDEQFF. CDR3 sequence (DNA): TGTGCCAGCAGCTTAGGGCGTCGGGAGGGCCTGGATGAGCAGTTCTTC.

CDR3 in amino acids: CASSRRSAGELFF. Here the CDR3 DNA reads TGTGCCAGCAGCCGTAGAAGCGCCGGGGAGCTGTTTTTT. The chain carries TRBV6-5 and TRBJ2-2, with D unresolved. The V end was cut by 6 bases, the J end by 6 bases, with 11 bases between. The CDR3 is 13 residues long. The germline V gene has CDR1 MNHEY and CDR2 SVGAGI.

The CDR3 sequence: CASEDSGSRNEQFF. In nucleotides, the CDR3 is TGTGCCAGCGAAGATAGCGGGAGTAGAAATGAGCAGTTCTTC. This chain connects TRBV6-6 to TRBJ2-1; 9 bases line up with TRBD2. The CDR3 extends over 14 amino acids. Trimming cost V 8 bases and J 7 bases; bases outside gene matches: 9. The germline V gene has CDR1 MNHNY and CDR2 SVGAGI (reference sequence).

The chain carries TRBV6-6 and TRBJ2-1; 9 bases agree with TRBD1. The CDR3 spans 15 residues. V was pared by 6 bases and J by 6 bases, with 9 bases of the junction left unmatched. CDR1 and CDR2 (germline): MNHNY, SVGAGI (reference sequence). Here the CDR3 reads CASSSGQGGRNEQFF. For the CDR3, the DNA is TGTGCCAGCAGCTCGGGACAGGGAGGTCGCAATGAGCAGTTCTTC.

This clone appeared a single time. The chain joins TRBV28 to TRBJ2-2; 8 bases agree with TRBD2. The CDR3 has 17 amino acids. Germline loops: CDR1 MDHEN, CDR2 SYDVKM. V gave up 6 bases and J gave up 3 bases; unmatched junction bases: 12. The CDR3: CASRDTSGPPDTGELFF. In DNA, the CDR3 is TGTGCCAGCAGGGATACTAGCGGCCCCCCCGACACCGGGGAGCTGTTTTTT.

This rearrangement joins TRBV11-3 to TRBJ1-2; TRBD1 matches 8 bases. The CDR3 covers 13 residues. From germline, CDR1 is SGHNT and CDR2 YENEEA. The V and J ends lost 4 bases and 4 bases, in that order; junction bases with no gene match: 2. The CDR3 here is CASSYGQGYGYTF. The CDR3 region has the DNA TGTGCCAGCAGCTACGGACAGGGCTATGGCTACACCTTC.

The chain is built from TRBV5-1 and TRBJ1-1, with TRBD1 matching over 9 bases. The junction had 8 bases not matched to a gene; V was cut back by 4 bases and J by 1 base. The CDR3 runs 16 residues. Germline V gene data show CDR1 as SGHRS and CDR2 as YFSETQ. The CDR3 DNA is TGCGCCAGCAGCGCACGTAACAGGGGGCAGAACACTGAAGCTTTCTTT. Protein product: CASSARNRGQNTEAFF.

The chain employs TRBV28 and TRBJ2-7; D remains ambiguous. Germline V gene sequence: CDR1 MDHEN, CDR2 SYDVKM. The CDR3 is 12 amino acids. V lost 6 bases and J 5 bases, leaving 11 bases between the germline ends. The CDR3 loop is CASSESRDEQYF. The CDR3 bases are TGTGCCAGCAGCGAGTCACGGGACGAGCAGTACTTC.

V is TRBV11-2 and J is TRBJ2-7; 10 bases are shared with TRBD1. Germline assignment: CDR1 SGHAT and CDR2 FQNNGV. The CDR3 has 14 amino acids. J lost 7 bases, V lost 8 bases, and 11 bases had no gene match. The CDR3 sequence is CASRTGTGALEQYF. Here the CDR3 DNA reads TGTGCCAGCCGAACGGGGACAGGGGCATTGGAGCAGTACTTC.

The chain is built from TRBV5-1 and TRBJ2-7, with D perhaps matching TRBD2 (6 bases). Germline CDR1 SGHRS, CDR2 YFSETQ. The CDR3 runs 19 residues. Trimming cost V 0 bases and J 6 bases, with 28 bases left between them. The CDR3 DNA reads TGCGCCAGCAGCTTGGGAGTGGGCGGGAACGCGTGGACTCTGCGCGAGCAGTACTTC. Its protein is CASSLGVGGNAWTLREQYF.

Turning to this clone: An end of the junction does not agree with germline; a read error may underlie this. The chain couples TRBV12-3 or TRBV12-4 to TRBJ1-1; D call uncertain. CDR3 length equals 12 residues. In DNA form, the CDR3 reads TGTGCCAGCAGTTTGTCCCCCACTGCAGCTTTCTTT. The encoded protein is CASSLSPTAAFF.

The chain has TRBV19 and TRBJ2-1, with D unresolved. The CDR3 consists of 16 residues. Germline values: CDR1 LNHDA, CDR2 SQIVND (reference sequence). V was shortened by 5 bases and J by 0 bases, with 14 bases between the two germline ends. CDR3 loop: CASSVAGKSSYNEQFF. The DNA for the CDR3 is TGTGCCAGTAGTGTCGCCGGTAAGAGCTCCTACAATGAGCAGTTCTTC. The variable domain in full, with the rest retrieved from reference TRBV19 and TRBJ2-1, is DGGITQSPKYLFRKEGQNVTLSCEQNLNHDAMYWYRQDPGQGLRLIYYSQIVNDFQKGDIAEGYSVSREKKESFPLTVTSAQKNPTAFYLCASSVAGKSSYNEQFFGPGTRLTVL.

V gene TRBV4-1 combines with J gene TRBJ1-6; TRBD1 matches at 7 bases. The CDR3 is made up of 18 amino acids. Germline-derived CDR1 and CDR2 are MGHRA and YSYEKL. Losses at the gene ends were 0 bases for V and 7 bases for J; bases not matched to a gene: 12. CDR3 nucleotides: TGCGCCAGCAGCCAAGATGAGGATACGACAGGGAGGAATTCACCCCTCCACTTT. This sequence encodes CASSQDEDTTGRNSPLHF.

The gene calls are TRBV21-1 and TRBJ1-3; TRBD1 was called by the table and not checked on the DNA. TRBV21-1 is given as a pseudogene. This CDR3 comprises 17 residues. CDR3 sequence reads: CASSKDQQGASGNTIYF. The CDR3 coding sequence is TGTGCCAGCAGCAAAGACCAACAGGGGGCTTCGGGAAACACCATATATTTT.

CDR3 in amino acids: CSASQGVNQPQHF. The CDR3 nucleotides read TGCAGTGCAAGTCAGGGGGTCAATCAGCCCCAGCATTTT. This chain uses TRBV20-1 with TRBJ1-5; 7 bases agree with TRBD1. The CDR3 is 13 amino acids. Per the germline V gene, CDR1 is DFQATT and CDR2 is SNEGSKA (reference sequence). Trimming took 6 bases from V and 3 from J; bases not matched to a gene: 5.

The chain employs TRBV5-1 and TRBJ2-5, with D possibly TRBD1 on 6 matching bases. This CDR3 spans 14 amino acids. Germline loops: CDR1 SGHRS, CDR2 YFSETQ. The ends were cut back, 2 bases at V and 2 bases at J, with 10 bases in the middle. The CDR3: CASSFDRRQETQYF. For the CDR3, the DNA is TGCGCCAGCAGCTTTGACAGGCGACAAGAGACCCAGTACTTC.

This clone came up a few times. This rearrangement joins TRBV4-1 to TRBJ2-2; 8 nucleotides align to TRBD2. CDR1 and CDR2 from the germline V gene are MGHRA and YSYEKL. The length of the CDR3 is 18 residues. V was clipped by 0 bases and J by 5 bases; unmatched bases: 11. CDR3 DNA: TGCGCCAGCAGCCAAGAACCTCTCGGGGGGGCCTTAACCGGGGAGCTGTTTTTT. It encodes CASSQEPLGGALTGELFF.

The chain carries TRBV5-1 and TRBJ1-3; D remains unclear. The CDR3 length is 16 residues. V lost 4 bases and J 2 bases, leaving 16 bases between the germline ends. Germline CDR1 and CDR2: SGHRS and YFSETQ. In nucleotides, the CDR3 is TGCGCCAGCAGCCCAGTTGACATCTCACCTGGAAACACCATATATTTT. Residues: CASSPVDISPGNTIYF.